This T cell receptor beta chain is from a study of blood T cell repertoires in COVID-19. Study-wide context: The samples span acute and convalescent COVID-19 from the United States, Italy and Spain. Sources were T cells, B-cell-depleted T cells, or PBMCs; the material itself was cDNA or gDNA.

In the study's own analysis: Cell counts per sample came from amplifying reference gene primers. Clones were read by immunoSEQ multiplex PCR, and TCRdb kept only the in-frame ones, dropping some. The V and J calls and clone size come from that table; D and trimming were worked out from the DNA. This table has fewer than 110,000 clones, around 88% appearing once. The CDR3 is 16 amino acids. The V and J ends lost 2 bases and 2 bases respectively, with 13 bases between them. Germline loops: CDR1 MNHNS, CDR2 SASEGT. Sequencing was carried out using peripheral blood. The receptor was derived from a man aged 45 to 65 with active or convalescent COVID-19. V is TRBV6-1 and J is TRBJ2-1; weak D call: TRBD2 (6 bases). The CDR3 DNA sequence: TGTGCCAGCAGTGAATTGGCGGGAAGAACCTACAATGAGCAGTTCTTC. Its translation: CASSELAGRTYNEQFF.